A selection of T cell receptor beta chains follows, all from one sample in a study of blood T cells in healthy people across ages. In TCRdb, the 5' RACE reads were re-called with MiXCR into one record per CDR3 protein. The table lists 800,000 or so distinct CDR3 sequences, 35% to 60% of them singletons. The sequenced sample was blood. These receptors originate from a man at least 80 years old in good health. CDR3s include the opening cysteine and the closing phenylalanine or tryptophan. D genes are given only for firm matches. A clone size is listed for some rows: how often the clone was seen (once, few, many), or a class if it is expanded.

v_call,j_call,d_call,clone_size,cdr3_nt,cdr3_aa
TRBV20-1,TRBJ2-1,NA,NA,TGCAGTGCTAGTTTTCGGGGCAGGCTTGGTGAGCAGTTCTTC,CSASFRGRLGEQFF
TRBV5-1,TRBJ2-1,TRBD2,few,TGCGCCAGCAGCTTGGGAGCTAGCGGGATTTTGAATGAGCAGTTCTTC,CASSLGASGILNEQFF
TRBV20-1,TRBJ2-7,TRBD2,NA,TGCAGTGCTAGAGAGGGGACTAGCGGATCCTACGAGCAGTACTTC,CSAREGTSGSYEQYF
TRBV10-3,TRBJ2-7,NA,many,TGTGCCATCAGTGAGTCGATCACGACAGCCGAGCAGTACTTC,CAISESITTAEQYF
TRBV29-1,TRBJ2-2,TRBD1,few,TGCAGCGTTAACGGACAGGGGAACACCGGGGAGCTGTTTTTT,CSVNGQGNTGELFF
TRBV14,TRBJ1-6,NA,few,TGTGCCAGCAGCCAGATGACAGGCTATAATTCACCCCTCCACTTT,CASSQMTGYNSPLHF
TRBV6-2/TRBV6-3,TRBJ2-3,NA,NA,TGTGCCAGCAGTCCTTCCCCCGACAGCACAGATACGCAGTATTTT,CASSPSPDSTDTQYF
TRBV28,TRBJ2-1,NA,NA,TGTGCCAGCAGTTTATGGGGCAGGCCTCGCAATGAGCAGTTCTTC,CASSLWGRPRNEQFF
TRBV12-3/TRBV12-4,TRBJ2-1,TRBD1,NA,TGTGCCAGCAGTTTAGCAGGGGGCGGTGGGAATGAGCAGTTCTTC,CASSLAGGGGNEQFF
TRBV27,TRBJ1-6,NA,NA,TGTGCCAGCAGCGTCCAGGAGGGGAATAATTCACCCCTCCACTTT,CASSVQEGNNSPLHF
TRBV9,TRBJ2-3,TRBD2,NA,TGTGCCAGCAGCGTATCACTAGCGGATGGGGGTACGCAGTATTTT,CASSVSLADGGTQYF
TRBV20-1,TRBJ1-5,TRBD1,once,TGCAGTGCCCACCGCGGGACAGGGGGCAATCAGCCCCAGCATTTT,CSAHRGTGGNQPQHF
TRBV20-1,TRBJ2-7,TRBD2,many,TGCAGTGCTACGTGGGAGACTAGCGGGAGAGTCGTCCACGAGCAGTACTTC,CSATWETSGRVVHEQYF
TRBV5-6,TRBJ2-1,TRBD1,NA,TGTGCCAGCAACGCGGACAGGGTGTCCTTCGATGAGCAGTTCTTC,CASNADRVSFDEQFF
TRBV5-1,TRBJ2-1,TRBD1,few,TGCGCCAGCAGCCCTCGACCGGGACAGGTCTACAATGAGCAGTTCTTC,CASSPRPGQVYNEQFF
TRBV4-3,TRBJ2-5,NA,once,TGCGCCAGCAGCCAAGATCGGCTAGAACAAGAGACCCAGTACTTC,CASSQDRLEQETQYF
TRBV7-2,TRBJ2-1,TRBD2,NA,TGTGCCAGCAGCAGACTAGCGGGAGTCAAGAATGAGCAGTTCTTC,CASSRLAGVKNEQFF
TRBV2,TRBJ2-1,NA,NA,TGTGCCAGCAGTGACGGAGGGAATGGGAGATACAATGAGCAGTTCTTC,CASSDGGNGRYNEQFF
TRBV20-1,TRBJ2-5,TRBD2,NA,TGCAGTGCCAACCTACTAGCGGGTGGCCAAGAGACCCAGTACTTC,CSANLLAGGQETQYF
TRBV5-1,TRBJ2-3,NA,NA,TGCGCCAGCAGCATGCCGGGAGCGGCTATCACAGATACGCAGTATTTT,CASSMPGAAITDTQYF
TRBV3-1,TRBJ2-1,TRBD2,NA,TGTGCCAGCAGCCAGGTCGGCGGGAGGACGCGATTGTCGGAGCAGTTCTTC,CASSQVGGRTRLSEQFF
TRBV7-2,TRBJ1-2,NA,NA,TGTGCCAGCAGCTTAGAAGGGGCCAGTCAGGTCTATGGCTACACCTTC,CASSLEGASQVYGYTF
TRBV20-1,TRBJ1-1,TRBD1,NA,TGCAGTGCTAAGCCAGGGGGCACTGAAGCTTTCTTT,CSAKPGGTEAFF
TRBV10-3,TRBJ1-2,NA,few,TGTGCCATCAGCCCAGTCGGCGGGGAAAACTATGGCTACACCTTC,CAISPVGGENYGYTF
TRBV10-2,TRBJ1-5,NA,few,TGCGCCAGCAGTGCCGGGACCAATCAGCCCCAGCATTTT,CASSAGTNQPQHF
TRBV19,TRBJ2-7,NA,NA,TGTGCCAGTAGTTCCACTGAGGAGATATACGGGAAATACGAGCAGTACTTC,CASSSTEEIYGKYEQYF
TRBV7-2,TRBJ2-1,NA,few,TGTGCCAGCAGCTTATCGCGGGATGGTGAGCAGTTCTTC,CASSLSRDGEQFF
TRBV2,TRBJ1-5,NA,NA,TGTGCCAGCTTGGCCGGCCAGAATCAGCCCCAGCATTTT,CASLAGQNQPQHF
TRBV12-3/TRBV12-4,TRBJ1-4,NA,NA,TGTGCCAGCAGCGTCAGGGTTTCGGAAAAACTGTTTTTT,CASSVRVSEKLFF
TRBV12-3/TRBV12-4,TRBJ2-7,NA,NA,TGTGCCAGCACCCGGAGTGGCGGATTCCCCTACGAGCAGTACTTC,CASTRSGGFPYEQYF
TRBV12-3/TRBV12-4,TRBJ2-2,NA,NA,TGTGCCAGCAGCCGCGTCCAGGGGTTCGGGGAGCTGTTTTTT,CASSRVQGFGELFF
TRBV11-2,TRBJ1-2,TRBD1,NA,TGTGCCAGCAGCTCCTACAGGGGTAGCTACACCTTC,CASSSYRGSYTF
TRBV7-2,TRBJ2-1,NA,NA,TGTGCCAGCAGCTTAGTTGGGCGGGATCAGTTCTTC,CASSLVGRDQFF
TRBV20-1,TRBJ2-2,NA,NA,TGCAGTGCTAGCGAGTACACCGGGGAGCTGTTTTTT,CSASEYTGELFF
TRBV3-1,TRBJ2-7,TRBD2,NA,TGTGCCAGCAGCCCAGGACTAGCGACAACCAATGAGCAGTACTTC,CASSPGLATTNEQYF
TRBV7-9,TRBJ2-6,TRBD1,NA,TGTGCCAGCAGCCTGACCGGACAGGGGGCGTCTGGGGCCAACGTCCTGACTTTC,CASSLTGQGASGANVLTF
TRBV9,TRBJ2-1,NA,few,TGTGCCAGCAGCGTAGGCAGTGCTACCTACAATGAGCAGTTCTTC,CASSVGSATYNEQFF
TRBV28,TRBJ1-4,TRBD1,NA,TGTGCTTTACAGGGGGCCTTAAGTGAAAAACTGTTTTTT,CALQGALSEKLFF
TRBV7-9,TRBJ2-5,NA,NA,TGTCCCAGCAGCTTAGGGACACCGCAAGAGACCCAGTACTTC,CPSSLGTPQETQYF
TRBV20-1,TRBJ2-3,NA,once,TGCAGTGCCTTCGACACTCTCACAGATACGCAGTATTTT,CSAFDTLTDTQYF
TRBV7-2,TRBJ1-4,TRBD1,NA,TGTGCCAGCAGCCTTAACCCCAGACAGGGGCCTAATGAAAAACTGTTTTTT,CASSLNPRQGPNEKLFF